The 16 T cell receptor beta chains below were found in one sample sequenced in a study of a mutant IDH1 vaccine in newly diagnosed glioma. Time point reported: week 11, during vaccination. Mutant IDH1 20-mer peptide, at 300 ug, made up each vaccine dose, with topical imiquimod. These TCRs are of unknown antigen specificity. TCRdb's copy holds only in-frame clones and misses some; the assay was immunoSEQ multiplex PCR. Counted here are about 62,000 clones, about 91% occurring once; the ten biggest clones make up under 2%. Sequencing was performed on PBMCs, taken from a glioma patient whose treatment included an IDH1 peptide vaccine. These receptors were obtained from a man aged 40-49 years with glioma.

This sequence joins TRBV19 and TRBJ1-1; TRBD1 matches at 10 bases. The CDR3 has 16 amino acids. Germline V gene data show CDR1 as LNHDA and CDR2 as SQIVND (reference sequence). Germline trimming cut 6 bases from V and 1 base from J; bases unmatched to any gene: 8. The CDR3 nucleotides are TGTGCCAGTAGACGCGGGACAGGGGCCGGGAACACTGAAGCTTTCTTT. Translating it yields CASRRGTGAGNTEAFF.

The chain uses TRBV4-2 and TRBJ2-7; the D is unclear. CDR1 is LGHNA and CDR2 is YNFKEQ in the germline V gene. V gave up 2 bases and J gave up 5 bases, with 13 bases separating them. There are 14 residues in the CDR3. The CDR3 DNA reads as TGTGCCAGCAGCCAAAGAGCGAGATCGGACGAGCAGTACTTC. As protein: CASSQRARSDEQYF.

This chain joins TRBV5-1 and TRBJ2-5, with D perhaps being TRBD1 or TRBD2 (5 bases each). The CDR3 loop spans 12 amino acids. Trimming removed 7 bases at V and 12 bases at J, with 19 bases between. Germline V lookup: CDR1 SGHRS, CDR2 YFSETQ. CDR3 loop: CASRENRDPEYF. DNA for the CDR3: TGCGCCAGCCGAGAGAACCGGGACCCCGAGTACTTC.

The chain recombines TRBV11-3 with TRBJ2-4, with D hard to call. Trimming cost V 4 bases and J 9 bases, with 13 bases left between them. The CDR3 covers 13 residues. Germline CDR1 and CDR2: SGHNT and YENEEA. The CDR3 nucleotides read TGTGCCAGCAGCTCTGACCCCCGGAGCATTCAGTACTTC. This gives the protein CASSSDPRSIQYF. The whole variable domain, remainder taken from reference TRBV11-3 and TRBJ2-4, is EAGVVQSPRYKIIEKKQPVAFWCNPISGHNTLYWYLQNLGQGPELLIRYENEEAVDDSQLPKDRFSAERLKGVDSTLKIQPAELGDSAVYLCASSSDPRSIQYFGAGTRLSVL.

The rearrangement links TRBV5-1 to TRBJ2-5; 13 bases agree with TRBD2. After removal of 4 bases from V and 5 bases from J, the junction contained 8 bases not matched to a gene. The CDR3 has 16 amino acids. Germline V CDR1 and CDR2: SGHRS, YFSETQ. The CDR3 here is CASSPGTSGTVETQYF. The CDR3 DNA follows: TGCGCCAGCAGCCCAGGGACTAGCGGGACGGTGGAGACCCAGTACTTC.

The CDR3 DNA is TGTGCCAGCAGCTCCTCGACCGGGCCCCACGTGGCCGAGCAGTACGTC. This sequence encodes CASSSSTGPHVAEQYV. The chain employs TRBV7-9 and TRBJ2-7; D is unresolved. The V end was cut by 4 bases, the J end by 6 bases, with 22 bases between. The V gene's germline CDR1 is SEHNR and CDR2 FQNEAQ (reference sequence). This CDR3 spans 16 amino acids.

This rearrangement joins TRBV28 to TRBJ2-2, with D perhaps matching TRBD1 or TRBD2 (6 bases each). CDR3 length: 16 amino acids. Germline V CDR1 and CDR2: MDHEN, SYDVKM. Trimming took 3 bases from V and 7 from J, leaving 18 bases between them. CDR3 in amino acids: CASSFGGRGGNGELFF. CDR3 sequence (DNA): TGTGCCAGCAGTTTCGGGGGCAGGGGCGGGAACGGGGAGCTGTTTTTT.

This chain joins TRBV5-6 and TRBJ2-7; D gene ambiguous. This CDR3 has 16 amino acids. Trimming pared 2 bases from V and 4 bases from J, leaving 19 bases between. Germline values: CDR1 SGHDT, CDR2 YYEEEE. The CDR3 region has the DNA TGTGCCAGCAGCTTATCCCGACGGAACCCTTCGTACGAGCAGTACGTC. Translated: CASSLSRRNPSYEQYV.

The chain combines TRBV11-2 with TRBJ2-1; TRBD1 or TRBD2 may be the D gene (5 bases each). With 2 bases removed from V and 2 bases from J, the gap between germline ends came to 10 bases. CDR3 length equals 15 residues. From germline, CDR1 is SGHAT and CDR2 FQNNGV. The CDR3 loop reads CASSLSGQTYNEQFF. The DNA of the CDR3 is TGTGCCAGCAGCTTATCGGGGCAGACCTACAATGAGCAGTTCTTC.

V is TRBV10-3 and J is TRBJ1-1; maybe TRBD1 (5 bases). The CDR3 loop spans 17 amino acids. V shed 1 base and J shed 4 bases, with 19 bases lying between them. Germline CDR1 reads ENHRY; CDR2 reads SYGVKD. CDR3 bases: TGTGCCATCAGTGAGTTGTCCAGGGTTATCAGCGGCACTGAAGCTTTCTTT. Its translation is CAISELSRVISGTEAFF.

The V gene is TRBV7-9, the J gene TRBJ2-7, with D perhaps given as TRBD1 or TRBD2 (6 bases each). V shed 5 bases and J shed 3 bases, with 14 bases lying between them. The CDR3 covers 14 residues. Germline V gives CDR1 SEHNR, CDR2 FQNEAQ (reference sequence). CDR3 sequence: CASSPLGGLYEQYF. For the CDR3, the DNA is TGTGCCAGCAGCCCTTTGGGGGGCCTCTACGAGCAGTACTTC.

The chain recombines TRBV5-1 with TRBJ2-5; TRBD1 might be the D (6 bases). This CDR3 has 15 amino acids. Germline CDR1 SGHRS, CDR2 YFSETQ. V was cut by 0 bases and J by 5 bases, with 14 bases left in between. CDR3 DNA sequence: TGCGCCAGCAGCTTGGGGTCCAGGGGTGGGGAGACCCAGTACTTC. It codes for CASSLGSRGGETQYF.

This clone has a handful of counts. DNA for the CDR3: TGTGCCTGGAGTGTGGGGGGGGGCCCTGAAGCTTTCTTT. It encodes CAWSVGGGPEAFF. J is TRBJ1-1 and V is TRBV30; D perhaps matches TRBD1 (6 bases). The CDR3 totals 13 residues. Germline CDR1 GTSNPN, CDR2 SVGIG (reference sequence). V lost 0 bases and J 6 bases, leaving 11 bases between the germline ends.

This rearrangement joins TRBV18 to TRBJ2-7, with D unresolved. Germline V CDR1 and CDR2: KGHSH, LQKENI. Trimming pared 3 bases from V and 3 bases from J, leaving 12 bases between. This CDR3 region has 14 residues. The CDR3 protein is CASSPRSPNYEQYV. The DNA for the CDR3 is TGTGCCAGCTCACCTCGTAGTCCCAACTACGAGCAGTACGTC.

This rearrangement joins TRBV7-2 to TRBJ2-5, with 8 bases lining up with TRBD2. V trimming: 5 bases; J trimming: 2 bases; junction bases outside the gene matches: 10. CDR3 length equals 16 residues. Germline CDR1 SGHTA, CDR2 FQGNSA. This CDR3 reads CASSTLSGKGQETQYF. The DNA for the CDR3 is TGTGCCAGCAGCACCCTTAGCGGGAAGGGACAAGAGACCCAGTACTTC.

This chain links TRBV19 with TRBJ1-1, with 7 bases aligning to TRBD1. V shed 6 bases, J shed 5 bases, and the junction held 6 bases outside the gene matches. Germline V gene lookup returns CDR1 LNHDA and CDR2 SQIVND (reference sequence). The CDR3 is 13 residues long. This chain's CDR3 is CASRRQGATEAFF. DNA for the CDR3: TGTGCCAGTAGACGACAGGGAGCGACTGAAGCTTTCTTT.